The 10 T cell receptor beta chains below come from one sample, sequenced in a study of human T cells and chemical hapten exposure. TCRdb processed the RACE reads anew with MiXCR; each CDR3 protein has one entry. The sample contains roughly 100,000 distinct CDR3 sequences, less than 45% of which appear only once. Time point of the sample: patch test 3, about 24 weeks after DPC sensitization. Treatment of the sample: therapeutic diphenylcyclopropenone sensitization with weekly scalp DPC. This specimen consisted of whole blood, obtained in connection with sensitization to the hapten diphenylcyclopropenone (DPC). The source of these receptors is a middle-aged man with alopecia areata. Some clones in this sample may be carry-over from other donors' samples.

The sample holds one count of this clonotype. The CDR3 sequence is CSARVRAHTDTQYF. CDR3 sequence (DNA): TGCAGTGCTAGAGTGCGGGCCCACACAGATACGCAGTATTTT. J is TRBJ2-3 and V is TRBV20-1; TRBD2 might be the D (5 bases). CDR1 and CDR2 (germline): DFQATT, SNEGSKA (reference sequence). Trimming removed 1 base from V and 2 bases from J, with 10 bases in between. The CDR3 spans 14 residues.

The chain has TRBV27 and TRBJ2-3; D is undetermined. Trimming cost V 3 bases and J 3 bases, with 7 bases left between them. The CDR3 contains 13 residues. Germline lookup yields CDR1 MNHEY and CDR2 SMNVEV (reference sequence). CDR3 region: CASSFLGTDTQYF. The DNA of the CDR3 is TGTGCCAGCAGTTTTTTGGGTACAGATACGCAGTATTTT.

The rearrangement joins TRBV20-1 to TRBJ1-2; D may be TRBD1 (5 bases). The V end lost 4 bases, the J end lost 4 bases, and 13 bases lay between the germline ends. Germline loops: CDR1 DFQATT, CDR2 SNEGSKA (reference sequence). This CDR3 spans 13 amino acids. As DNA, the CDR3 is TGCAGTGCTATTACAGGAGTGGGCTATGGCTACACCTTC. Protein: CSAITGVGYGYTF.

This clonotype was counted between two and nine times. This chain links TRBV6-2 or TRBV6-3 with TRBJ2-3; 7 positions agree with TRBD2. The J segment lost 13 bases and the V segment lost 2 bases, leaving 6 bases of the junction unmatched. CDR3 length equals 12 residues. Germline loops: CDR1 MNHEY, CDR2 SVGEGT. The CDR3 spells CASSYQLGTKYF. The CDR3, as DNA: TGTGCCAGCAGTTACCAATTAGGGACTAAGTATTTT.

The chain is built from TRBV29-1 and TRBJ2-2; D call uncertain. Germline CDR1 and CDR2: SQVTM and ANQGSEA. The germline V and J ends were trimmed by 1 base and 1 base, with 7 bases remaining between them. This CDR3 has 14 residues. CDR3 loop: CSVEVGMNTGELFF. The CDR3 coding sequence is TGCAGCGTTGAAGTCGGAATGAACACCGGGGAGCTGTTTTTT.

The CDR3 DNA is TGTGCCAGCAGCGTTGGGCACCCCAATGAGCAGTTCTTC. It codes for CASSVGHPNEQFF. The chain is built from TRBV9 and TRBJ2-1; D is unresolved. The CDR3 totals 13 residues. The V end was cut by 2 bases, the J end by 6 bases, with 9 bases between. Germline CDR1 reads SGDLS; CDR2 reads YYNGEE.

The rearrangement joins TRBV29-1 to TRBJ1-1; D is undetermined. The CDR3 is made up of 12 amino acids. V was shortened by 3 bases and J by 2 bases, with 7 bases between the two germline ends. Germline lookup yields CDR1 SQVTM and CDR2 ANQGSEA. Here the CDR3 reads CSVDQDNTEAFF. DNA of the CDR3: TGCAGCGTTGATCAGGACAACACTGAAGCTTTCTTT.

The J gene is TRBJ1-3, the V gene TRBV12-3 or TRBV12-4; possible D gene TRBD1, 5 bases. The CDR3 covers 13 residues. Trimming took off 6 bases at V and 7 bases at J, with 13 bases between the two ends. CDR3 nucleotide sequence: TGTGCCAGCAGGTTGGGGGGAGGGAACACCATATATTTT. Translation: CASRLGGGNTIYF.

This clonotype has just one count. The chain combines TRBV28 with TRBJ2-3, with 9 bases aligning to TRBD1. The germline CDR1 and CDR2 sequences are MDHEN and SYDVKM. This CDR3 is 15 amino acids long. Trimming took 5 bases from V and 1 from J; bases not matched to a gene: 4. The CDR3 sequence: CASSLRTGGTDTQYF. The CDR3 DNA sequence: TGTGCCAGCAGTCTCCGGACAGGGGGCACAGATACGCAGTATTTT.

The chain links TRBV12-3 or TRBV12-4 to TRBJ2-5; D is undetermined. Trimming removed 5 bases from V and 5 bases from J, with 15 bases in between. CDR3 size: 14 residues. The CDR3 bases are TGTGCCAGCAGTCCTCTCCCCAGGCTGGAGACCCAGTACTTC. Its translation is CASSPLPRLETQYF.